This TCR beta chain originates from a study of blood T cell repertoires in COVID-19. On the study more broadly: The United States, Italy and Spain were the sources of the acute and convalescent COVID-19 samples. T cells, B-cell-depleted T cells, or PBMCs supplied cDNA or gDNA.

Original processing methods: Amplified reference gene primers provided the basis for estimating nucleated cell counts. Sequencing was performed with immunoSEQ multiplex PCR; in TCRdb, only in-frame clones are kept and a portion is missing. V, J and clone size were drawn from that table, and D and trimming were deduced from the DNA. This sample yields around 42,000 clones, of which around 86% are seen a single time; roughly 45% belongs to the top ten. The receptor's source is a woman aged 80 or over with acute or convalescent COVID-19. The material sequenced was peripheral blood.

The CDR3 DNA reads TGTGCCAGCAGCCAAGAGACCCTAGGAAACACCGGGGAGCTGTTTTTT. As protein: CASSQETLGNTGELFF. The chain combines TRBV3-1 (or the pseudogene TRBV3-2) with TRBJ2-2; D remains ambiguous. CDR3 size: 16 residues. Germline V gene data show CDR1 as LGHDT and CDR2 as YNNKEL (reference sequence). V gave up 0 bases and J gave up 2 bases, with 10 bases separating them.